This T cell receptor (beta chain) was recorded in a study of blood T cell repertoires in COVID-19. Study-wide background: COVID-19 samples from acute and convalescent phases originated in the United States, Italy and Spain. PBMCs, B-cell-depleted T cells, or T cells provided the cDNA or gDNA that made up the material.

This CDR3 region has 16 residues. From germline, CDR1 is MGHRA and CDR2 YSYEKL. V was pared by 3 bases and J by 8 bases, with 22 bases between. Source study methods: Estimates of nucleated cell counts were drawn from the amplification of reference gene primers. The protocol was immunoSEQ multiplex PCR, while the TCRdb copy is restricted to in-frame clones and leaves out a portion. V, J and clone size were drawn from that table, and D and trimming were deduced from the DNA. The sample shows approximately 230,000 clones, 70% to 90% of them seen only once. The sequencing input was peripheral blood. J is TRBJ1-2 and V is TRBV4-1; perhaps TRBD1 as D (5 bases). This receptor was obtained from a man younger than 45 who had recovered from COVID-19. CDR3 in DNA: TGCGCCAGCAGCCAGCCAGGGACTGCCCCTTGGAAAGGCTACACCTTC. This sequence encodes CASSQPGTAPWKGYTF.